Listed below are T cell receptor beta chains from one sample, sequenced in a study of T cells in Graves' hyperthyroidism and ophthalmopathy. TCRdb re-analysed the multiplex PCR reads in MiXCR, keeping a single row per CDR3 protein. This repertoire shows over 450,000 distinct CDR3 sequences, 17% found once; its top ten account for roughly 18%. Source material: blood. All receptors come from a woman aged 18-35 years with Graves' ophthalmopathy. CDR3s include the opening cysteine and the closing phenylalanine or tryptophan. D genes are given only for firm matches. Size is omitted from some rows. Given values are once, few, many or a class for expanded clones.

V	size	D	J	CDR3	DNA
TRBV11-2	NA	TRBD1	TRBJ2-5	CASSGGQQETQYF	TGTGCCAGCAGCGGGGGACAGCAAGAGACCCAGTACTTC
TRBV5-1	many	NA	TRBJ1-2	CASREGAKSDGYTF	TGCGCCAGCAGGGAAGGGGCGAAGTCGGATGGCTACACCTTC
TRBV7-2	few	NA	TRBJ2-7	CASSLGAPGSTYEQYF	TGTGCCAGCAGCTTAGGGGCGCCCGGGTCAACCTACGAGCAGTACTTC
TRBV20-1	many	NA	TRBJ1-2	CSASYSSVDSYGYTF	TGCAGTGCTAGCTATTCCAGCGTGGACTCCTATGGCTACACCTTC
TRBV12-3/TRBV12-4	NA	NA	TRBJ1-5	CASSFGRGPYSNQPQHF	TGTGCCAGCAGTTTTGGCAGGGGCCCATATAGCAATCAGCCCCAGCATTTT
TRBV18	many	TRBD1	TRBJ2-4	CASSPGDRAIAKNIQYF	TGTGCCAGCTCACCTGGGGACAGGGCAATCGCCAAAAACATTCAGTACTTC
TRBV3-1	few	NA	TRBJ1-6	CASSGRENSPLHF	TGTGCCAGCAGCGGACGGGAGAATTCACCCCTCCACTTT
TRBV9	NA	NA	TRBJ1-2	CASSARDGVYGYTF	TGTGCCAGCAGCGCCCGAGACGGAGTCTATGGCTACACCTTC
TRBV27	NA	TRBD2	TRBJ2-3	CASSRTSGGTGTDTQYF	TGTGCCAGCAGTCGGACTAGCGGGGGGACGGGGACAGATACGCAGTATTTT
TRBV7-9	many	NA	TRBJ2-5	CASSLSLAKEETQYF	TGTGCCAGCAGCTTAAGCCTAGCTAAAGAAGAGACCCAGTACTTC
TRBV12-3/TRBV12-4	many	TRBD2	TRBJ2-5	CASSTSGTRSIYRETQYF	TGTGCCAGCAGTACCTCCGGGACTAGAAGTATATATAGGGAGACCCAGTACTTC
TRBV12-3/TRBV12-4	NA	NA	TRBJ2-7	CASTTRDRTYEQYF	TGTGCCAGCACCACGCGGGATAGAACCTACGAGCAGTACTTC
TRBV3-1	many	NA	TRBJ1-1	CASSQSGMNTEAFF	TGTGCCAGCAGCCAAAGCGGGATGAACACTGAAGCTTTCTTT
TRBV28	few	NA	TRBJ1-4	CASSLLTEANEKLFF	TGTGCCAGCAGTTTATTAACAGAAGCTAATGAAAAACTGTTTTTT
TRBV7-8	few	TRBD1	TRBJ1-2	CASSAPGTGGADGYTF	TGTGCCAGCAGCGCACCCGGGACAGGGGGCGCCGATGGCTACACCTTC
TRBV18	many	NA	TRBJ2-7	CASSPAGSYEQYF	TGTGCCAGCTCACCAGCAGGCTCCTACGAGCAGTACTTC
TRBV3-1	NA	TRBD1	TRBJ2-5	CASSLTGTEETQYF	TGTGCCAGCAGCCTGACGGGGACAGAAGAGACCCAGTACTTC
TRBV7-3	many	NA	TRBJ2-5	CASSPTGLGEKGTQYF	TGTGCCAGCAGCCCTACCGGACTGGGCGAAAAAGGGACCCAGTACTTC
TRBV12-3/TRBV12-4	NA	NA	TRBJ1-4	CASRTGGGEKLFF	TGTGCCAGCAGGACTGGGGGTGGAGAAAAACTGTTTTTT
TRBV12-3/TRBV12-4	many	TRBD1	TRBJ1-2	CASSAGQGSDGYTF	TGTGCCAGCAGTGCCGGACAGGGGAGCGATGGCTACACCTTC
TRBV28	many	NA	TRBJ1-1	CASQKMDLEAFF	TGTGCCAGCCAAAAAATGGACTTGGAAGCTTTCTTT
TRBV15	many	NA	TRBJ1-1	CATSNQGRNTEAFF	TGTGCCACCAGCAATCAGGGGCGGAACACTGAAGCTTTCTTT
TRBV9	many	NA	TRBJ2-3	CASSVAEGFTDTQYF	TGTGCCAGCAGCGTAGCGGAGGGGTTCACAGATACGCAGTATTTT
TRBV25-1	many	TRBD2	TRBJ2-7	CASSDDSGSLTYEQYF	TGTGCCAGCAGTGATGATAGCGGGAGCCTCACCTACGAGCAGTACTTC
TRBV7-9	many	TRBD2	TRBJ2-5	CASSLPSGVKETQYF	TGTGCCAGCAGCTTACCTAGCGGGGTAAAAGAGACCCAGTACTTC
TRBV5-8	many	TRBD2	TRBJ2-1	CASSLAFSREKGSYNEQFF	TGTGCCAGCAGCTTGGCGTTTTCGCGGGAGAAGGGCTCCTACAATGAGCAGTTCTTC
TRBV18	few	TRBD1	TRBJ2-6	CASSPRTGTGANVLTF	TGTGCCAGCTCCCCGAGGACAGGGACTGGGGCCAACGTCCTGACTTTC
TRBV7-8	NA	NA	TRBJ2-6	CASSLTFSGANVLTF	TGTGCCAGCAGCTTAACTTTCTCTGGGGCCAACGTCCTGACTTTC
TRBV28	many	NA	TRBJ2-2	CASSSPEIANTGELFF	TGTGCCAGCAGTTCACCGGAGATTGCGAACACCGGGGAGCTGTTTTTT
TRBV29-1	many	TRBD2	TRBJ2-1	CSVEPQFTSGHYNEQFF	TGCAGCGTTGAGCCCCAATTTACTAGCGGCCACTACAATGAGCAGTTCTTC
TRBV28	many	TRBD2	TRBJ2-1	CASSLSLLGGGSWTEQFF	TGTGCCAGCAGTTTATCCTTACTGGGCGGGGGGTCATGGACGGAGCAGTTCTTC
TRBV7-9	many	NA	TRBJ2-3	CASSFDFQADTQYF	TGTGCCAGCAGCTTCGACTTCCAGGCAGATACGCAGTATTTT
TRBV6-1	NA	NA	TRBJ2-5	CASTPDGPQETQYF	TGTGCCAGCACCCCGGACGGACCTCAAGAGACCCAGTACTTC
TRBV2	many	NA	TRBJ2-7	CASSEALWSKSSYEQYF	TGTGCCAGCAGTGAAGCGCTATGGAGTAAAAGCTCCTACGAGCAGTACTTC
TRBV28	many	TRBD2	TRBJ2-2	CASSPVLSSGRAGSTGELFF	TGTGCCAGCAGTCCCGTCCTGTCTAGCGGGAGGGCTGGTAGCACCGGGGAGCTGTTTTTT
TRBV7-3	NA	NA	TRBJ1-1	CASSLGTGTEASF	TGTGCCAGCAGCTTAGGGACCGGCACTGAAGCTTCCTTT
TRBV7-9	few	TRBD2	TRBJ2-6	CASSGRVNSASGGPGANVLTF	TGTGCCAGCAGCGGTCGGGTGAATTCGGCGTCGGGGGGGCCTGGGGCCAACGTCCTGACTTTC
TRBV3-1	many	NA	TRBJ1-1	CASSQAPTKKVMKAFF	TGTGCCAGCAGCCAAGCCCCCACAAAGAAAGTTATGAAAGCTTTCTTT
TRBV30	many	NA	TRBJ1-2	CAWTPGSRTSGYTF	TGTGCCTGGACCCCGGGGAGTAGAACGAGTGGCTACACCTTC
TRBV30	many	NA	TRBJ2-1	CAWSVGGGEQFF	TGTGCCTGGAGTGTGGGGGGCGGTGAGCAGTTCTTC
TRBV24-1	NA	TRBD2	TRBJ2-1	CATSDPGTSGTYNEQFF	TGTGCCACCAGTGACCCTGGGACTAGCGGGACCTACAATGAGCAGTTCTTC
TRBV2	NA	NA	TRBJ1-2	CASSEVTGGYGYTF	TGTGCCAGCAGTGAAGTAACAGGCGGGTATGGCTACACCTTC
TRBV3-1	NA	TRBD1	TRBJ2-3	CASSRGTGTDTQYF	TGTGCCAGCAGCCGAGGGACAGGCACAGATACGCAGTATTTT
TRBV27	many	NA	TRBJ2-2	CASSFLGGPPGSGELFF	TGTGCCAGCAGTTTCCTAGGGGGCCCGCCCGGGAGCGGGGAGCTGTTTTTT